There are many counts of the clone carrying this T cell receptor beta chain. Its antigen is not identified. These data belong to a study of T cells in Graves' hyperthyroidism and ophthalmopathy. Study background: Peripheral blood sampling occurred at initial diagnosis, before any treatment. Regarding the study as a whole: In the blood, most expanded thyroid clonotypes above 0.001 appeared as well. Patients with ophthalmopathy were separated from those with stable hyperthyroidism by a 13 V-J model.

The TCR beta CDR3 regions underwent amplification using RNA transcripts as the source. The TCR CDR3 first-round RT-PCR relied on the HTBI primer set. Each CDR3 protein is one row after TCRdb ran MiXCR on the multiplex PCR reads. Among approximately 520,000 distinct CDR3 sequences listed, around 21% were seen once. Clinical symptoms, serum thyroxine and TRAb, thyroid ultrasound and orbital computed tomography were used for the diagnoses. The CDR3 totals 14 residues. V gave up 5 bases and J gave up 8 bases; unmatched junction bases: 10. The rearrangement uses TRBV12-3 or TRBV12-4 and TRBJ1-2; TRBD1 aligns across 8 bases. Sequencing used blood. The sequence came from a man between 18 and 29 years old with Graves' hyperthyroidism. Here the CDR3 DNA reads TGTGCCAGCAGTCTAATCGGACAGGGCGACGGCTACACCTTC. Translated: CASSLIGQGDGYTF.